One sample yielded the 31 T cell receptor beta chains listed below, sequenced in a study of blood T cell repertoires in COVID-19. This table comes from immunoSEQ multiplex PCR, and its TCRdb copy is limited to in-frame clones, with some not included. The top ten hold about 1.3% of the sample, which has approximately 230,000 clones, around 88% seen once. The material sequenced was peripheral blood. The receptors were sampled from an elderly man with acute or convalescent COVID-19.

This chain joins TRBV20-1 and TRBJ2-1, with 8 bases matching TRBD1. Germline lookup yields CDR1 DFQATT and CDR2 SNEGSKA (reference sequence). J lost 2 bases, V lost 3 bases, and 3 bases had no gene match. The CDR3 runs to 14 residues. CDR3 nucleotide sequence: TGCAGTGCTAGTTCCAGGGGGCCCTACAATGAGCAGTTCTTC. It translates to CSASSRGPYNEQFF.

The V and J genes are TRBV9 and TRBJ2-6; no clear D gene. Germline CDR1 reads SGDLS; CDR2 reads YYNGEE. The CDR3 runs to 17 residues. Between the trimmed V and J ends, which lost 0 bases and 0 bases, there was a span of 10 bases. Here the CDR3 DNA reads TGTGCCAGCAGCGTAGGAGGCGGAGCCTCTGGGGCCAACGTCCTGACTTTC. Translation gives CASSVGGGASGANVLTF. The variable domain in full, completed from reference TRBV9 and TRBJ2-6, reads DSGVTQTPKHLITATGQRVTLRCSPRSGDLSVYWYQQSLDQGLQFLIQYYNGEERAKGNILERFSAQQFPDLHSELNLSSLELGDSALYFCASSVGGGASGANVLTFGAGSRLTVL.

V is TRBV24-1 and J is TRBJ2-5; weak D call: TRBD2 (5 bases). Germline CDR1 KGHDR, CDR2 SFDVKD. Trimming cost V 4 bases and J 2 bases, with 10 bases left between them. The CDR3 length is 14 residues. CDR3 amino acids: CATSDSPGQETQYF. The CDR3 nucleotides are TGTGCCACCAGTGACTCACCGGGACAAGAGACCCAGTACTTC.

This clone was picked up one time. Written as DNA, the CDR3 is TGTGCCAGCAGTTTTAGTTTCGAGGAGACCCAGTACTTC. This sequence encodes CASSFSFEETQYF. The gene calls are TRBV12-3 or TRBV12-4 and TRBJ2-5; no clear D. Trimming pared 3 bases from V and 5 bases from J, leaving 10 bases between. This CDR3 region has 13 residues.

This clone turned up a few times. The rearrangement uses TRBV20-1 and TRBJ2-1; 10 nucleotides agree with TRBD1. CDR1 and CDR2 from the germline V gene are DFQATT and SNEGSKA (reference sequence). V gave up 3 bases and J gave up 5 bases; unmatched junction bases: 4. The CDR3 contains 14 residues. The CDR3 sequence is CSASPGTGDNEQFF. Here the CDR3 DNA reads TGCAGTGCTAGTCCCGGGACAGGGGACAATGAGCAGTTCTTC.

This clone was recorded once. The chain joins TRBV7-9 to TRBJ1-1; 7 bases agree with TRBD1. Germline V CDR1 and CDR2: SEHNR, FQNEAQ (reference sequence). V gave up 1 base and J gave up 6 bases; unmatched junction bases: 5. This CDR3 contains 14 residues. The CDR3 loop reads CASSLGWGTAEAFF. As DNA, the CDR3 is TGTGCCAGCAGCTTAGGTTGGGGGACAGCTGAAGCTTTCTTT.

CDR3 in DNA: TGTGCCAGCAGTTTGGCCAATCAGCCCCAGCATTTT. Amino acid sequence: CASSLANQPQHF. The rearrangement uses TRBV28 and TRBJ1-5; D remains unclear. Germline assignment: CDR1 MDHEN and CDR2 SYDVKM. Deletions cut 3 bases from V and 3 bases from J, with 3 bases between. The CDR3 consists of 12 residues.

This clone was recorded only once. The V call is TRBV7-2, the J call TRBJ1-1; maybe TRBD1 (6 bases). The V end was cut by 5 bases, the J end by 2 bases, with 15 bases between. The CDR3 runs to 15 residues. The germline gives CDR1 SGHTA, CDR2 FQGNSA. CDR3 sequence (DNA): TGTGCCAGCAGCGGACAGACGGGACTAAACACTGAAGCTTTCTTT. Its protein is CASSGQTGLNTEAFF.

The chain uses TRBV6-5 and TRBJ1-1; TRBD1 matches at 7 bases. The ends lost 4 bases at V and 2 bases at J; junction bases unmatched: 7. This CDR3 is 15 amino acids long. Germline V gene sequence: CDR1 MNHEY, CDR2 SVGAGI. The CDR3 spells CASSFTGVANTEAFF. The CDR3, as DNA: TGTGCCAGCAGTTTTACAGGGGTGGCAAACACTGAAGCTTTCTTT.

V gene TRBV7-2 combines with J gene TRBJ1-2; 8 bases are a match to TRBD1. Trimming cost V 4 bases and J 5 bases; bases outside gene matches: 9. The CDR3 totals 15 residues. The V gene's germline CDR1 is SGHTA and CDR2 FQGNSA. The CDR3 DNA is TGTGCCAGCAGCTCAGGGGGCAATCTAGAATATGGCTACACCTTC. This translates into CASSSGGNLEYGYTF.

The gene calls are TRBV6-4 and TRBJ1-1, with D perhaps matching TRBD1 (6 bases). The CDR3 is 15 residues long. In germline, CDR1 is MRHNA, CDR2 SNTAGT. Deletions cut 6 bases from V and 1 base from J, with 15 bases between. The CDR3 DNA reads TGTGCCAGCAGATCTGGACAGTCCTCGAACACTGAAGCTTTCTTT. Amino acids: CASRSGQSSNTEAFF.

The V gene is TRBV19, the J gene TRBJ1-5; D is possibly TRBD1 (6 bases). The germline gives CDR1 LNHDA, CDR2 SQIVND (reference sequence). Deletions cut 6 bases from V and 0 bases from J, with 15 bases between. CDR3 length equals 16 residues. The CDR3 DNA sequence: TGTGCCAGTAGGATGGACAGAGGGTATAGCAATCAGCCCCAGCATTTT. Protein: CASRMDRGYSNQPQHF.

The chain is built from TRBV19 and TRBJ2-1, with 8 positions matching TRBD2. Losses at the gene ends were 3 bases for V and 5 bases for J; bases not matched to a gene: 6. This CDR3 has 15 amino acids. CDR1 is LNHDA and CDR2 is SQIVND in the germline V gene (reference sequence). As DNA, the CDR3 is TGTGCCAGTAGTATCGTCGGGACTAGTCACAATGAGCAGTTCTTC. Its translation is CASSIVGTSHNEQFF. Complete variable domain (other parts from reference TRBV19 and TRBJ2-1): DGGITQSPKYLFRKEGQNVTLSCEQNLNHDAMYWYRQDPGQGLRLIYYSQIVNDFQKGDIAEGYSVSREKKESFPLTVTSAQKNPTAFYLCASSIVGTSHNEQFFGPGTRLTVL.

CDR3 loop: CASSPAGTSGGPFYNEQFF. The CDR3 nucleotides are TGCGCCAGCAGCCCGGCCGGGACTAGCGGGGGCCCCTTCTACAATGAGCAGTTCTTC. V is TRBV5-1 and J is TRBJ2-1; TRBD2 aligns across 14 bases. The CDR3 has 19 residues. Germline V gives CDR1 SGHRS, CDR2 YFSETQ. Unmatched junction bases numbered 12, after V lost 4 bases and J lost 3 bases.

The chain couples TRBV6-1 to TRBJ1-3; 7 nucleotides agree with TRBD1. The CDR3 sequence is 16 residues long. V lost 2 bases, J lost 3 bases, and 7 bases stayed unmatched. CDR1 is MNHNS and CDR2 is SASEGT in the germline V gene. CDR3 nucleotide sequence: TGTGCCAGCAGTGAAACCCTCTCAGGGGGTGGAAACACCATATATTTT. It translates to CASSETLSGGGNTIYF.

The V call is TRBV4-3, the J call TRBJ1-6, with 8 bases matching TRBD1. Germline trimming cut 0 bases from V and 8 bases from J; bases unmatched to any gene: 9. The CDR3 is 17 residues long. Germline V gene sequence: CDR1 LGHNA, CDR2 YSLEER. This CDR3 reads CASSQDRAGGDDSPLHF. The CDR3, as DNA: TGCGCCAGCAGCCAAGATCGGGCAGGGGGCGACGATTCACCCCTCCACTTT.

As regards this clone: The same CDR3 also results from other DNA sequences found in this sample. The chain is built from TRBV5-1 and TRBJ2-7; D uncertain. Germline assignment: CDR1 SGHRS and CDR2 YFSETQ. V lost 1 base, J lost 2 bases, and 4 bases lay in between. The CDR3 covers 12 residues. As DNA, the CDR3 is TGCGCCAGCAGCTTGACTACCTACGAGCAGTACTTC. Its protein product is CASSLTTYEQYF.

The rearrangement joins TRBV6-5 to TRBJ1-5; the D is unclear. The ends were cut back, 5 bases at V and 6 bases at J, with 17 bases in the middle. Germline lookup yields CDR1 MNHEY and CDR2 SVGAGI. This CDR3 has 15 amino acids. The CDR3 loop is CASSPTGRAIQPQHF. The CDR3 DNA reads TGTGCCAGCAGTCCAACGGGGAGAGCGATTCAGCCCCAGCATTTT.

The chain is built from TRBV3-1 (or the pseudogene TRBV3-2) and TRBJ2-7; 7 nucleotides agree with TRBD2. J lost 0 bases, V lost 3 bases, and 5 bases had no gene match. The CDR3 spans 15 residues. Germline CDR1 and CDR2: LGHDT and YNNKEL (reference sequence). This CDR3 reads CASSHRGGSSYEQYF. CDR3 DNA sequence: TGTGCCAGCAGCCACCGGGGCGGGAGCTCCTACGAGCAGTACTTC.

The chain joins TRBV7-3 to TRBJ2-1, with TRBD2 identical over 9 bases. The CDR3 extends over 15 amino acids. Germline CDR1 is SGHTA and CDR2 is FQGTGA. The trim removed 3 bases at V and 8 bases at J, leaving 8 bases unmatched. The CDR3 protein is CASSLSAGGPDEQFF. CDR3 in DNA: TGTGCCAGCAGCTTGAGCGCGGGAGGGCCAGATGAGCAGTTCTTC.

V is TRBV3-1 (or the pseudogene TRBV3-2) and J is TRBJ2-5, with 10 bases that match TRBD2. The CDR3 runs to 16 residues. V shed 4 bases, J shed 7 bases, and the junction held 12 bases outside the gene matches. The germline V gene has CDR1 LGHDT and CDR2 YNNKEL (reference sequence). This CDR3 is CASSPRTSGSDGTQYF. The CDR3 nucleotides are TGTGCCAGCAGCCCACGGACTAGCGGCTCTGACGGGACCCAGTACTTC.

The chain carries TRBV4-2 and TRBJ2-7; D may be TRBD1 (5 bases). Deletions cut 4 bases from V and 0 bases from J, with 13 bases between. The CDR3 spans 15 residues. CDR1 is LGHNA and CDR2 is YNFKEQ in the germline V gene. The CDR3 loop is CASSPFGANSYEQYF. CDR3 in DNA: TGTGCCAGCAGCCCCTTTGGGGCGAACTCCTACGAGCAGTACTTC.

The J gene is TRBJ2-1, the V gene TRBV7-9; TRBD2 matches at 9 bases. The junction had 6 bases not matched to a gene; V was cut back by 5 bases and J by 7 bases. Germline V gives CDR1 SEHNR, CDR2 FQNEAQ (reference sequence). There are 14 residues in the CDR3. CDR3 sequence (DNA): TGTGCCAGCAGCCCTAGCGGGGCGGGGAATGAGCAGTTCTTC. Translation: CASSPSGAGNEQFF.

The chain uses TRBV6-5 and TRBJ1-5; no reliable D call. Trimming removed 4 bases at V and 2 bases at J, with 6 bases between. This CDR3 is 13 amino acids long. Germline loops: CDR1 MNHEY, CDR2 SVGAGI. The CDR3, as DNA: TGTGCCAGCAGTTCACACGGCAATCAGCCCCAGCATTTT. Its protein is CASSSHGNQPQHF.

The chain is built from TRBV7-9 and TRBJ1-1; perhaps TRBD1 as D (5 bases). This CDR3 has 13 residues. The germline V and J ends were trimmed by 3 bases and 7 bases, with 12 bases remaining between them. Germline V gene data show CDR1 as SEHNR and CDR2 as FQNEAQ (reference sequence). The CDR3 DNA sequence: TGTGCCAGCAGCTTGACCCCAGGGATTGAAGCTTTCTTT. It translates to CASSLTPGIEAFF.

The chain employs TRBV2 and TRBJ1-5, with 10 bases lining up with TRBD1. CDR1 is SNHLY and CDR2 is FYNNEI in the germline V gene. The CDR3 totals 15 residues. The V segment lost 1 base and the J segment 7 bases; nucleotides outside the gene matches: 4. CDR3 in DNA: TGTGCCAGCAGTGAAGGACAGGGGGCAGGGCAGCCCCAGCATTTT. Translated, it gives CASSEGQGAGQPQHF.

CDR3 residues: CSVEGSRLAGVHEQFF. In nucleotides, the CDR3 is TGCAGCGTTGAAGGCTCCCGACTAGCGGGAGTACATGAGCAGTTCTTC. J is TRBJ2-1 and V is TRBV29-1, with 12 bases matching TRBD2. V lost 1 base to trimming and J lost 8 bases; unmatched junction nucleotides: 9. The length of the CDR3 is 16 residues. Germline CDR1 is SQVTM and CDR2 is ANQGSEA.

The chain couples TRBV18 to TRBJ2-2, with 11 bases that match TRBD1. Germline V gene sequence: CDR1 KGHSH, CDR2 LQKENI. CDR3 length equals 20 residues. The J segment lost 6 bases and the V segment lost 0 bases, leaving 15 bases of the junction unmatched. The CDR3 nucleotides are TGTGCCAGCTCACCACCAAGGACAGGGGGCGTCGAATCCGGATCCGGGGAGCTGTTTTTT. It specifies CASSPPRTGGVESGSGELFF.

This chain connects TRBV12-3 or TRBV12-4 to TRBJ2-1, with 7 nucleotides matching TRBD2. The CDR3 covers 13 residues. J lost 8 bases, V lost 1 base, and 2 bases had no gene match. CDR3 sequence (DNA): TGTGCCAGCAGTTTAGGGGAGGGCGATGAGCAGTTCTTC. Its translation: CASSLGEGDEQFF.

In this sample, this clone turned up once. This chain uses TRBV9 with TRBJ1-2; D not certain. CDR3 length: 15 amino acids. From germline, CDR1 is SGDLS and CDR2 YYNGEE. With 3 bases removed from V and 2 bases from J, the gap between germline ends came to 14 bases. The CDR3 loop is CASSARSASNYGYTF. CDR3 nucleotides: TGTGCCAGCAGCGCTCGATCAGCGAGCAACTATGGCTACACCTTC. The full variable domain, rest sourced from reference TRBV9 and TRBJ1-2, is DSGVTQTPKHLITATGQRVTLRCSPRSGDLSVYWYQQSLDQGLQFLIQYYNGEERAKGNILERFSAQQFPDLHSELNLSSLELGDSALYFCASSARSASNYGYTFGSGTRLTVV.

Comment on this clone: Other DNA sequences in this sample translate to the same CDR3. The gene calls are TRBV2 and TRBJ1-3; D is unclear. With 6 bases removed from V and 0 bases from J, the gap between germline ends came to 6 bases. Germline values: CDR1 SNHLY, CDR2 FYNNEI. There are 13 residues in the CDR3. The CDR3 region has the DNA TGTGCCAGCAGACTATCCTCTGGAAACACCATATATTTT. Its protein is CASRLSSGNTIYF. Full variable domain (outside the CDR3, taken from reference TRBV2 and TRBJ1-3): EPEVTQTPSHQVTQMGQEVILRCVPISNHLYFYWYRQILGQKVEFLVSFYNNEISEKSEIFDDQFSVERPDGSNFTLKIRSTKLEDSAMYFCASRLSSGNTIYFGEGSWLTVV.